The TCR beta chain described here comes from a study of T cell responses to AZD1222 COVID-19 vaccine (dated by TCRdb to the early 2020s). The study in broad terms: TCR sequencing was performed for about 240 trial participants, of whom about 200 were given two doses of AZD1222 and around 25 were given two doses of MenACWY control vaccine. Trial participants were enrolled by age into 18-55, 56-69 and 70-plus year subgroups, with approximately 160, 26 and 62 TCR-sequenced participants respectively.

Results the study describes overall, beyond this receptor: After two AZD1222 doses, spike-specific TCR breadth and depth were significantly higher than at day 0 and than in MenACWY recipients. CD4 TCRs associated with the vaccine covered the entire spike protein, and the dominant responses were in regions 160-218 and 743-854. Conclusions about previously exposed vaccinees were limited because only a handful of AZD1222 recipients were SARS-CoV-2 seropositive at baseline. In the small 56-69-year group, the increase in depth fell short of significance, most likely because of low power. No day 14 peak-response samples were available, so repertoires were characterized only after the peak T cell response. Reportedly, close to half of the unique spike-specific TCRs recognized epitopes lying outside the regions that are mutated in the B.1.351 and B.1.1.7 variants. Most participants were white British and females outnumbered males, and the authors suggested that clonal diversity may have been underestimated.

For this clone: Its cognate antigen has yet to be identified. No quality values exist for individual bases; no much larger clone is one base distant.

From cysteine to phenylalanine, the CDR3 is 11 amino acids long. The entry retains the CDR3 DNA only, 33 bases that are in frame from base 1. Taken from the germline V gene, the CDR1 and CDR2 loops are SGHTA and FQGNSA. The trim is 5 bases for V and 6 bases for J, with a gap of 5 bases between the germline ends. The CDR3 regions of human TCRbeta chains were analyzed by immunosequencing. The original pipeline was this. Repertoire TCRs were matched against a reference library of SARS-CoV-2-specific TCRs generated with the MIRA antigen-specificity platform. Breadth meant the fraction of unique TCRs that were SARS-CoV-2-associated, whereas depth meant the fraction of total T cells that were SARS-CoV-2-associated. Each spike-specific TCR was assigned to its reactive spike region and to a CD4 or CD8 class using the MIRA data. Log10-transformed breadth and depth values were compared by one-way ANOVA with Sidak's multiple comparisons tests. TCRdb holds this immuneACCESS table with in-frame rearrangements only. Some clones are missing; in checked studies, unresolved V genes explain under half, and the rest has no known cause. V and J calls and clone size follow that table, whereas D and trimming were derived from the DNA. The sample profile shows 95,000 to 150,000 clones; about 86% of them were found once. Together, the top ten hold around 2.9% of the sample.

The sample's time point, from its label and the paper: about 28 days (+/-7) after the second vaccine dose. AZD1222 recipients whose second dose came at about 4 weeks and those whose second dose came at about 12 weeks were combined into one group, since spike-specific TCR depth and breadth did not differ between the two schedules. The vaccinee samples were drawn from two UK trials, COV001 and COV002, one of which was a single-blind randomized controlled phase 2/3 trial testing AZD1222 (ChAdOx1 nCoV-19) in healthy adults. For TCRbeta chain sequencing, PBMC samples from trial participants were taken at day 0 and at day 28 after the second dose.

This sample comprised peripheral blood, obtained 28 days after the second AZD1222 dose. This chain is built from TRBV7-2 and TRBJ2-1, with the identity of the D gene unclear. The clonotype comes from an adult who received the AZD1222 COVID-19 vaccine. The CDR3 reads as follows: CASSPINEQFF. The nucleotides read TGTGCCAGCAGCCCCATCAATGAGCAGTTCTTC.